Listed below are T cell receptor beta chains from one sample, sequenced in a study of T cells in tumors after PD-1 blockade. TCRdb's copy holds only in-frame clones and misses some; the assay was immunoSEQ multiplex PCR. This table has 15,000 to 25,000 clones, approximately 84% appearing once. The sequencing here drew on PBMCs, taken after anti-PD-1 therapy. The receptors were sampled from a human donor with advanced basal cell or squamous cell carcinoma (not recorded which). CDR3s include the opening cysteine and the closing phenylalanine or tryptophan. Fields, in order: clone size, V gene, J gene, D gene, CDR3 DNA, CDR3 protein. The D gene is left open where the match is weak. Part of the rows lack a size; the others show once, few, many or a class for expanded clones.

-	TRBV18	TRBJ2-5	-	TGTGCCAGCTCACCCCGTTCGAGTCAAGAGACCCAGTACTTC	CASSPRSSQETQYF
few	TRBV7-9	TRBJ1-6	-	TGTGCCAGCAGCGTGGATAATTCACCCCTCCACTTT	CASSVDNSPLHF
once	TRBV3-1/TRBV3-2	TRBJ1-3	-	TGTGCCAGCAGCCAAGTCGGAACTCGCGGAAACACCATATATTTT	CASSQVGTRGNTIYF
once	TRBV6-5	TRBJ1-3	-	TGTGCCAGCCATGAGGGGAGCAGCTCTGGAAACACCATATATTTT	CASHEGSSSGNTIYF
-	TRBV5-1	TRBJ2-7	-	TGCGCCAGCAGCTTGGATGGGAATACCTACGAGCAGTACTTC	CASSLDGNTYEQYF
once	TRBV5-8	TRBJ1-5	-	TGTGCCAGCAGCTTGGTATGGGGGCGGGACAGCAATCAGCCCCAGCATTTT	CASSLVWGRDSNQPQHF
-	TRBV7-9	TRBJ2-2	-	TGTGCCAGCAGCTTTAGACGGGACGGTCACACCGGGGAGCTGTTTTTT	CASSFRRDGHTGELFF
few	TRBV7-2	TRBJ2-3	TRBD2	TGTGCCAGCAGCTTAATCCTAGCGGGGGGGGATACGCAGTATTTT	CASSLILAGGDTQYF
few	TRBV18	TRBJ1-5	-	TGTGCCAGCTCACCATCAGGGGACGGCAATCAGCCCCAGCATTTT	CASSPSGDGNQPQHF
-	TRBV5-1	TRBJ2-1	TRBD2	TGCGCCAGCAGCTTGGGGACTAGCGGCACGGAGCAGTTCTTC	CASSLGTSGTEQFF
-	TRBV6-5	TRBJ1-1	TRBD1	TGTGCCGCCCGGGACAGGGGGGAGAACACTGAAGCTTTCTTT	CAARDRGENTEAFF
few	TRBV5-5	TRBJ1-3	TRBD1	TGTGCCAGCAGCTTGAGACAGGGGGCCGGAAACACCATATATTTT	CASSLRQGAGNTIYF
-	TRBV5-6	TRBJ1-4	-	TGTGCCAGCAGCTTGGCGAAATATAATGAAAAACTGTTTTTT	CASSLAKYNEKLFF
-	TRBV9	TRBJ2-2	TRBD1	TGTGCCAGCAGCGTCAGGACAGGGGGTGATTCCGGGGAGCTGTTTTTT	CASSVRTGGDSGELFF
-	TRBV2	TRBJ2-7	-	TGTGCCAGCAGCGTCGGAGGACCCTACGAGCAGTACTTC	CASSVGGPYEQYF
-	TRBV7-9	TRBJ2-5	-	TGTGCCAGCAGCTTGGGGACCGTAGGGGAGACCCAGTACTTC	CASSLGTVGETQYF
-	TRBV10-1	TRBJ1-5	-	TGCGCCAGCTTAACGGCGGGAGGCAATCAGCCCCAGCATTTT	CASLTAGGNQPQHF
-	TRBV6-1	TRBJ2-1	TRBD1	TGTGCCAGCAGTGATCCTACAGGGGGTAATGAGCAGTTCTTC	CASSDPTGGNEQFF
once	TRBV6-5	TRBJ1-5	TRBD1	TGTGCCAGCAGTTCCCAGGGACAGGGTCACAATCAGCCCCAGCATTTT	CASSSQGQGHNQPQHF
-	TRBV6-5	TRBJ2-1	TRBD1	TGTGCCAGCAGCCCGGACAGGGCAGATGAGGATGAGCAGTTCTTC	CASSPDRADEDEQFF
once	TRBV5-8	TRBJ1-1	-	TGTGCCAGCAGCTTGGTGTCTCCCGGAAACGTCATGAACACTGAAGCTTTCTTT	CASSLVSPGNVMNTEAFF
few	TRBV27	TRBJ2-3	-	TGTGCCAGCAGTTTAACGCCGCGGGGCACAGATACGCAGTATTTT	CASSLTPRGTDTQYF
few	TRBV15	TRBJ2-3	TRBD2	TGTGCCACCAGCAGAAGAACCCCGGGACTAGCGGGAGAGGTCGCAGATACGCAGTATTTT	CATSRRTPGLAGEVADTQYF
-	TRBV5-6	TRBJ1-2	-	TGTGCCAGCAGCTTGTCAGGAGACGCTAACTATGGCTACACCTTC	CASSLSGDANYGYTF
-	TRBV5-1	TRBJ1-2	-	TGCGCCAGCAGCTTGGCCGGGTATGGCTACACCTTC	CASSLAGYGYTF
-	TRBV5-1	TRBJ2-1	-	TGCGCCAGCAGCACAGATCCCGGGACGGGAATCAATGAGCAGTTCTTC	CASSTDPGTGINEQFF
-	TRBV6-5	TRBJ2-1	-	TGTGCCAGCAGTTACACAGACCGCTCCTACAATGAGCAGTTCTTC	CASSYTDRSYNEQFF
-	TRBV7-8	TRBJ2-7	-	TGTGCCAGCAGCTTATACGGGTACGAGCAGTACTTC	CASSLYGYEQYF
-	TRBV19	TRBJ1-5	-	TGTGCCAGTAGTATCCTCCGGGGACAATCTAATCAGCCCCAGCATTTT	CASSILRGQSNQPQHF
few	TRBV3-1/TRBV3-2	TRBJ2-2	-	TGTGCCAGCAGCCAAGTGAGCCGCGGGGAGCTGTTTTTT	CASSQVSRGELFF
few	TRBV19	TRBJ2-2	TRBD2	TGTGCCAGTAGAAAGGGGTTAGCGGGTTCTGCCGGGGAGCTGTTTTTT	CASRKGLAGSAGELFF
few	TRBV4-1	TRBJ2-1	TRBD1	TGCGCCAGCAGCCTACGGGACAGGGGGCGGGATGAGCAGTTCTTC	CASSLRDRGRDEQFF
-	TRBV4-2	TRBJ1-2	-	TGTGCCAGCAGCCAAGATGGCGTTGGCGGCTACACCTTC	CASSQDGVGGYTF
-	TRBV25-1	TRBJ1-2	-	TGTGCCAGCAGTGAGACTAACTATGGCTACACCTTC	CASSETNYGYTF
-	TRBV5-5	TRBJ2-5	-	TGTGCCAGCAGCTTACAAATTCATCTCATACCCCCACAAGAGACCCAGTACTTC	CASSLQIHLIPPQETQYF
-	TRBV2	TRBJ2-2	TRBD2	TGTGCCAGCAGGGGGACTAGCGGGAGGACCGGGGAGCTGTTTTTT	CASRGTSGRTGELFF
-	TRBV5-1	TRBJ2-6	-	TGCGCCAGCAGCCCGAGCGGTCTAGGGGCCAACGTCCTGACTTTC	CASSPSGLGANVLTF
once	TRBV15	TRBJ2-1	TRBD2	TGTGCCACCAGCAGAGATCTGGGGGAGGGCGATGAGCAGTTCTTC	CATSRDLGEGDEQFF
-	TRBV7-2	TRBJ2-1	TRBD2	TGTGCCAGCAGCTGGAGCGGGAGCGCCTACAATGAGCAGTTCTTC	CASSWSGSAYNEQFF
-	TRBV12-1	TRBJ2-1	-	TGTGCCAGCAGCTTTAAGGGACTAGCGGGCGATGAGCAGTTCTTC	CASSFKGLAGDEQFF
few	TRBV4-1	TRBJ1-6	-	TGCGCCAGCTCCCGGGGACGGGGTTTTTCACCCCTCCACTTT	CASSRGRGFSPLHF
-	TRBV28	TRBJ2-5	TRBD2	TGTGCCAGCAGAAACGGAAGACTAGCGGTTTTGGAGACCCAGTACTTC	CASRNGRLAVLETQYF
once	TRBV18	TRBJ2-2	TRBD1	TGTGCCAGCTCACCACTTACAGGGGACACCGGGGAGCTGTTTTTT	CASSPLTGDTGELFF
-	TRBV5-5	TRBJ2-2	-	TGTGCCAGCAGCCCCTTCGGTGCCCGATGGACCGGGGAGCTGTTTTTT	CASSPFGARWTGELFF